This TCR beta chain comes out of a study of CD8+ T cells in alopecia areata. Background on the study: Treated patients swallowed 5 to 10 mg of oral tofacitinib twice daily. Study-level points and caveats: Relative to normal scalp, lesional scalp, especially alopecia totalis/universalis, showed higher clonality.

This clone occurred once. The antigen is undetermined. RNA, once extracted, was reverse transcribed into cDNA for use as the sequencing template. The method was immunoSEQ multiplex PCR; TCRdb's version includes in-frame clones alone and lacks a portion of them. The profile covers 120,000 to 150,000 clones, with around 47% appearing a single time and 6.5% to 7.5% taken by the ten largest. The CDR3 contains 17 residues. CDR1 and CDR2 from the germline V gene are LNHNV and YYDKDF (reference sequence). J was trimmed by 6 bases and V by 0 bases; bases with no gene match: 9. The origin of this receptor is a human donor with alopecia areata. Sequenced: CD4+ T cells sorted from blood. The V call is TRBV15, the J call TRBJ2-3; 10 nucleotides agree with TRBD2. This chain's CDR3 is CATSRDLGTSDRDTQYF. Written as DNA, the CDR3 is TGTGCCACCAGCAGAGATCTCGGGACTAGCGACCGTGATACGCAGTATTTT.